This T cell receptor beta chain was retrieved from a study of technical replicates of blood from a handful of donors (dated by TCRdb to about 2017). This clone has more than one count but fewer than ten. What antigen it recognizes has not been identified. No base qualities exist here, and no much larger clone lies one base off it. The protocol used for the library was the immunoSEQ multiplex PCR assay. Drawn from immuneACCESS, this table holds only the in-frame rearrangements with V and J called that TCRdb kept. Clones are partly lost; checked studies trace under half to an unresolved V gene and leave the rest unexplained. In all, the sample holds about 100,000 clones, and over 95% of those were seen once. The top ten clones comprise 0.2% to 0.25% of the sample. Reading the germline V gene gives CDR1 SGHAT and CDR2 FQNNGV. At the junction V is shortened by 1 base and J by 4 bases, with 3 bases in between. The CDR3 starts with the cysteine, ends with the phenylalanine, and has 12 residues. Left in the record is the CDR3 DNA by itself, 36 bases read in frame from the first base.

This chain joins TRBV11-2 to TRBJ2-3; no D gene call is confident. The origin of this receptor is a human donor in good health. The sample was T cells isolated from PBMCs. The CDR3 amino acid sequence is: CASSLGADTQYF. The DNA reads as follows: TGTGCCAGCAGCTTAGGCGCAGATACGCAGTATTTT.